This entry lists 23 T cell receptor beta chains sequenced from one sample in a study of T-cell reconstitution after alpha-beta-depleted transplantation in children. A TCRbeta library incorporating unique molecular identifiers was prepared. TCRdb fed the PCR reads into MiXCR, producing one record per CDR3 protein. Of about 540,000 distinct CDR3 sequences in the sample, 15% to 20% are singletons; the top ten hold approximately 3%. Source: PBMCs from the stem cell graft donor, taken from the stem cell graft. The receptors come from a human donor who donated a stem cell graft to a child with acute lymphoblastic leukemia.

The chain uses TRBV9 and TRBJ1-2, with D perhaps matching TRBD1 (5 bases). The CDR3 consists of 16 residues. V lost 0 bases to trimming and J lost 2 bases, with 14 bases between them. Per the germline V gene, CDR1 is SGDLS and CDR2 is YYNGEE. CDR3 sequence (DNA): TGTGCCAGCAGCGTAGACAGGAGCGTGGCCAACTATGGCTACACCTTC. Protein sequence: CASSVDRSVANYGYTF.

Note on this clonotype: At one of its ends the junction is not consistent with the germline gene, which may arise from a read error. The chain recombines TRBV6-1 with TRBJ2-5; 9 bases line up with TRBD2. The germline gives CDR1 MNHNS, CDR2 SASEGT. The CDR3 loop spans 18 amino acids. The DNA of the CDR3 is TGTGCCAGCAGTCAAGCCCAGGTTATAGCGGGAGTCGTGAAGACCCAGTACTTC. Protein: CASSQAQVIAGVVKTQYF.

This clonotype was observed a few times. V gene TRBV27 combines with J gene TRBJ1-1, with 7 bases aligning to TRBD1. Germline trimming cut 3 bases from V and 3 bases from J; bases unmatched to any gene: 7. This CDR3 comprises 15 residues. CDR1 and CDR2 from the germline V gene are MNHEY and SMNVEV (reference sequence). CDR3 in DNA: TGTGCCAGCAGTTTTCGGCGACAGGGCCACACTGAAGCTTTCTTT. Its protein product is CASSFRRQGHTEAFF.

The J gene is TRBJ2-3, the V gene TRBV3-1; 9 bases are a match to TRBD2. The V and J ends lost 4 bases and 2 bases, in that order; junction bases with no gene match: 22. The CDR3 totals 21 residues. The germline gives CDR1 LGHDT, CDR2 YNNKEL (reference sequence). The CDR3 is CASSLSGNSGSDILFTDTQYF. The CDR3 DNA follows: TGTGCCAGCAGCCTCTCCGGTAATAGCGGGAGCGATATACTTTTCACAGATACGCAGTATTTT.

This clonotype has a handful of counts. CDR3 loop: CASSLTPKRTGTDTQYF. DNA for the CDR3: TGTGCCAGCAGCTTAACACCCAAAAGGACAGGAACGGATACGCAGTATTTT. V and J are TRBV7-9 and TRBJ2-3, with 7 bases identical to TRBD1. V shed 2 bases, J shed 6 bases, and the junction held 14 bases outside the gene matches. The V gene's germline CDR1 is SEHNR and CDR2 FQNEAQ (reference sequence). The CDR3 runs to 17 residues.

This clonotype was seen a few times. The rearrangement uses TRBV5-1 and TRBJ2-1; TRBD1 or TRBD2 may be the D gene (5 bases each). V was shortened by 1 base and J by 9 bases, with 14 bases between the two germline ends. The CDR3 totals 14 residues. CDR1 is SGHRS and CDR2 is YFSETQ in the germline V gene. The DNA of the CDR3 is TGCGCCAGCAGCTTGTCAGGGAGTCGTGGTGAGCAGTTCTTC. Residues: CASSLSGSRGEQFF.

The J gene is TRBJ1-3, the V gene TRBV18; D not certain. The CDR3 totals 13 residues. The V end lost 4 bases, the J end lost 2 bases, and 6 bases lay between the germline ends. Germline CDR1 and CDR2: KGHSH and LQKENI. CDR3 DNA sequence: TGTGCCAGCTCACAGGCCCCTGGAAACACCATATATTTT. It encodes CASSQAPGNTIYF.

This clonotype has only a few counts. As DNA, the CDR3 is TGTGCCAGCAGCGTGGGGGGACAGGGAATAGCTTTCTTT. As protein: CASSVGGQGIAFF. The V call is TRBV9, the J call TRBJ1-1; 9 bases line up with TRBD1. V lost 2 bases to trimming and J lost 10 bases; unmatched junction nucleotides: 6. The CDR3 covers 13 residues. Per germline, CDR1 SGDLS and CDR2 YYNGEE. Together with reference TRBV9 and TRBJ1-1, the CDR3 gives the full variable domain: DSGVTQTPKHLITATGQRVTLRCSPRSGDLSVYWYQQSLDQGLQFLIQYYNGEERAKGNILERFSAQQFPDLHSELNLSSLELGDSALYFCASSVGGQGIAFFGQGTRLTVV.

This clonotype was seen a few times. The CDR3 DNA sequence: TGTGCCAGCAGCGTGGCCCCAGGACTAGCGGGAATAGATACGCAGTATTTT. This gives the protein CASSVAPGLAGIDTQYF. The gene calls are TRBV9 and TRBJ2-3; TRBD2 aligns across 12 bases. The CDR3 runs 17 residues. V was pared by 2 bases and J by 5 bases, with 9 bases of the junction left unmatched. Germline values: CDR1 SGDLS, CDR2 YYNGEE.

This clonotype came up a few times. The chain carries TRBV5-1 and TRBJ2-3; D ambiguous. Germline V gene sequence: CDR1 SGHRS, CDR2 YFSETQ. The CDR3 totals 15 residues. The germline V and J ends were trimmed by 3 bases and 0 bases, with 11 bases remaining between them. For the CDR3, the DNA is TGCGCCAGCAGCTGGCCCGTTTCTAGCACAGATACGCAGTATTTT. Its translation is CASSWPVSSTDTQYF. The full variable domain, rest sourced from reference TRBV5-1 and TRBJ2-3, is KAGVTQTPRYLIKTRGQQVTLSCSPISGHRSVSWYQQTPGQGLQFLFEYFSETQRNKGNFPGRFSGRQFSNSRSEMNVSTLELGDSALYLCASSWPVSSTDTQYFGPGTRLTVL.

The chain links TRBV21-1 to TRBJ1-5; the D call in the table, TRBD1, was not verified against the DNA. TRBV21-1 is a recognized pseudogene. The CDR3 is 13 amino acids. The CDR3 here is CAKCRVRGQPQHF. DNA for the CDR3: TGTGCCAAATGCAGGGTTCGGGGTCAGCCCCAGCATTTT.

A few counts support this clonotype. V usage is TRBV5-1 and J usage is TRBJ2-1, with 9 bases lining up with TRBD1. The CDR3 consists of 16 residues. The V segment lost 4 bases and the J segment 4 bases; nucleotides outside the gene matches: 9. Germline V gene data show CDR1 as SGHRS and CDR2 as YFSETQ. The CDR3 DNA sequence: TGCGCCAGCAGCACGACCGGGACAGGGCTTTACAATGAGCAGTTCTTC. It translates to CASSTTGTGLYNEQFF. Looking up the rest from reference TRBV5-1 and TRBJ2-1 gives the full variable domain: KAGVTQTPRYLIKTRGQQVTLSCSPISGHRSVSWYQQTPGQGLQFLFEYFSETQRNKGNFPGRFSGRQFSNSRSEMNVSTLELGDSALYLCASSTTGTGLYNEQFFGPGTRLTVL.

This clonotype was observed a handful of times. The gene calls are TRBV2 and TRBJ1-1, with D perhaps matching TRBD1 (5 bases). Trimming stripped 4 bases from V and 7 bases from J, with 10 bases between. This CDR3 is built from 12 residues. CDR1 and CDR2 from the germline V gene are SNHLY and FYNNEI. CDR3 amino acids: CASSAGRVEAFF. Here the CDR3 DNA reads TGTGCCAGCAGTGCGGGCAGGGTTGAAGCTTTCTTT.

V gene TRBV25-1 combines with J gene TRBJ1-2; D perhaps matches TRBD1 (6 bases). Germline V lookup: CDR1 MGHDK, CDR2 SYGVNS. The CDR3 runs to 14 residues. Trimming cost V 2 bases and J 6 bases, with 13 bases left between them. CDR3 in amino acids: CASSEVGGRHGYTF. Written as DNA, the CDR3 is TGTGCCAGCAGTGAAGTAGGGGGAAGACATGGCTACACCTTC.

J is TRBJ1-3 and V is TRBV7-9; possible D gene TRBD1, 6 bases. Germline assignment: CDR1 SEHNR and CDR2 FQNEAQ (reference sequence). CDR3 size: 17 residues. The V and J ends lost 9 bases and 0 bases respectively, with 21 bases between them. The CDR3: CASRLGADGSSGNTIYF. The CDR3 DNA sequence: TGTGCCAGTCGGCTGGGGGCCGACGGATCCTCTGGAAACACCATATATTTT.

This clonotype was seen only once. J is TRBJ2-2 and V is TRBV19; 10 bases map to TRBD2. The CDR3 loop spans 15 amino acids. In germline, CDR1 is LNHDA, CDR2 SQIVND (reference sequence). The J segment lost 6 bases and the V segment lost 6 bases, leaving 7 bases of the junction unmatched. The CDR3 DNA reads TGTGCCAGTAGGATACTAGCGGGGTTGGCCGGGGAGCTGTTTTTT. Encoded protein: CASRILAGLAGELFF.

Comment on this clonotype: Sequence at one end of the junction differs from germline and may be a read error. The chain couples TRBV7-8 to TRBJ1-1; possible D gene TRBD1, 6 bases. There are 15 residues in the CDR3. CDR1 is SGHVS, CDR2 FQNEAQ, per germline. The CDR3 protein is CASSARLGRDTEAFF. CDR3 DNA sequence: TGTGCCAGCAGCGCAAGGCTGGGCAGGGACACTGAAGCTTTCTTC. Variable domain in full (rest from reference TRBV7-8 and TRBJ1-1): GAGVSQSPRYKVAKRGQDVALRCDPISGHVSLFWYQQALGQGPEFLTYFQNEAQLDKSGLPSDRFFAERPEGSVSTLKIQRTQQEDSAVYLCASSARLGRDTEAFFGQGTRLTVV.

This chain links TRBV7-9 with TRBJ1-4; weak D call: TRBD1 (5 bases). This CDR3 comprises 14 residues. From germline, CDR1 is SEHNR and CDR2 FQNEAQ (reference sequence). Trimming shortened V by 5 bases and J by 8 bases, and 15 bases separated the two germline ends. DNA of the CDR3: TGTGCCAGCAGCCCTAGCCGGGGGGTAGAAAAACTGTTTTTT. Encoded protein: CASSPSRGVEKLFF. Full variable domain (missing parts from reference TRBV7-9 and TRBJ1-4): DTGVSQNPRHKITKRGQNVTFRCDPISEHNRLYWYRQTLGQGPEFLTYFQNEAQLEKSRLLSDRFSAERPKGSFSTLEIQRTEQGDSAMYLCASSPSRGVEKLFFGSGTQLSVL.

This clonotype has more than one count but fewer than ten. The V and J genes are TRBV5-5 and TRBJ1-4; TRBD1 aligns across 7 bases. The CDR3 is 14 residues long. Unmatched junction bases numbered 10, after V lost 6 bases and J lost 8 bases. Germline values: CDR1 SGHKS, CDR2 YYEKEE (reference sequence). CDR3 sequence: CASTPEGAGEKLFF. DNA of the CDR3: TGTGCCAGCACCCCGGAGGGGGCTGGGGAAAAACTGTTTTTT.

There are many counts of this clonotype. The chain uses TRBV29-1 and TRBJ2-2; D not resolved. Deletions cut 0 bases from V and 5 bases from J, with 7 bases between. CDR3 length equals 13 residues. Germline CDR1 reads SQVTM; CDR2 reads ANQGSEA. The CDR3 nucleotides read TGCAGCGTTGAAGATTTCGGGACCGGGGAGCTGTTTTTT. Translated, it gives CSVEDFGTGELFF.

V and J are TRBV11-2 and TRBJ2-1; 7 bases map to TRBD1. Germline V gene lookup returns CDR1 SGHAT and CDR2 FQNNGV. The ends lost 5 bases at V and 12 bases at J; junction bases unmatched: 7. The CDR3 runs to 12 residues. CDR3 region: CASSQTGVRQFF. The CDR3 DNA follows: TGTGCCAGCAGCCAAACAGGGGTACGGCAGTTCTTC.

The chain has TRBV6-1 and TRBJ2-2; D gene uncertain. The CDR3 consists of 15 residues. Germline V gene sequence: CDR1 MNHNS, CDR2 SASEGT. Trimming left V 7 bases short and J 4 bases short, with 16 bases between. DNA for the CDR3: TGTGCCAGCAACGAGGCGAACGGGCTCACCGGGGAGCTGTTTTTT. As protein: CASNEANGLTGELFF.

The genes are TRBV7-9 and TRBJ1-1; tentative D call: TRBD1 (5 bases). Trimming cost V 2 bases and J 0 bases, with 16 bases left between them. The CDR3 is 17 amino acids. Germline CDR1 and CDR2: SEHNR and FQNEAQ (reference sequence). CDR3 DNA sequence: TGTGCCAGCAGCTTAAAGTTGGGACTCCCCATGAACACTGAAGCTTTCTTT. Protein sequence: CASSLKLGLPMNTEAFF.